Listed below are T cell receptor beta chains from one sample, sequenced in a study of blood T cell repertoires in COVID-19. Sequencing used immunoSEQ multiplex PCR; TCRdb keeps in-frame clones, though not all of them. Of approximately 38,000 clones listed, roughly 83% are singletons. The specimen was peripheral blood. Source of these receptors: a human donor with acute or convalescent COVID-19. The donor label of this sample is uncertain. CDR3s include the opening cysteine and the closing phenylalanine or tryptophan. Fields, in order: clone size, V gene, D gene, J gene, CDR3 DNA, CDR3 protein. The D gene is left open where the match is weak. Size tells how often a clone was seen (once, few, many) or the class of an expanded clone, and some rows leave it out.

>.|TRBV18|.|TRBJ2-5
TGTGCCAGCTCACCGCAAGCGGGCCTTCAAGAGACCCAGTACTTC
CASSPQAGLQETQYF
>.|TRBV4-1|TRBD2|TRBJ2-1
TGCGCCAGCAGCGACGTGGGGCGGGGGTACAATGAGCAGTTCTTC
CASSDVGRGYNEQFF
>few|TRBV6-4|.|TRBJ2-1
TGTGCCAGCAGTGAGGGCAGGGAGGACAATGAGCAGTTCTTC
CASSEGREDNEQFF
>.|TRBV29-1|TRBD2|TRBJ2-3
TGCAGCGTCCGTTCTAGCGGGAGCCTGGATACGCAGTATTTT
CSVRSSGSLDTQYF
>once|TRBV12-3/TRBV12-4|.|TRBJ2-5
TGTGCCAGCAGTTTGGGGGCAGTCCAGTACTTC
CASSLGAVQYF
>.|TRBV4-1|.|TRBJ1-1
TGCGCCAGCAGCTCCCGGTGGGGGGAGATCGCTGAAGCTTTCTTT
CASSSRWGEIAEAFF
>.|TRBV10-3|TRBD2|TRBJ2-3
TGTGCCATCAGTGATGGAGTAGCGGGGGGGCCGGGTACGCAGTATTTT
CAISDGVAGGPGTQYF
>once|TRBV21-1|.|TRBJ2-2
TGTGCCAGCAGCAAAGGGGCAGACCAGAACACCGGGGAGCTGTTTTTT
CASSKGADQNTGELFF
>few|TRBV29-1|TRBD1|TRBJ1-2
TGCAGCACATGGACAGGGGAGGGCTACACCTTC
CSTWTGEGYTF
>.|TRBV11-1|TRBD1|TRBJ1-6
TGTGCCAGCAGCCCGACAGGGGCTCATAATTCACCCCTCCACTTT
CASSPTGAHNSPLHF
>.|TRBV5-1|.|TRBJ1-3
TGCGCCAGCAGCTTAGGCGGGGGAAACACCATATATTTT
CASSLGGGNTIYF
>once|TRBV6-2/TRBV6-3|TRBD1|TRBJ1-2
TGTGCCAGCAGTCCGTACAGGGGAGATGGCACCTTC
CASSPYRGDGTF
>.|TRBV28|.|TRBJ1-1
TGTGCCAGCAGTTTACCTCTGTTGGACAGACCTAACACTGAAGCTTTCTTT
CASSLPLLDRPNTEAFF
>.|TRBV5-5|.|TRBJ2-7
TGTGCCAGCAGCTTGGTGGGGGGAAGCTCCTACGAGCAGTACTTC
CASSLVGGSSYEQYF
>.|TRBV3-1/TRBV3-2|TRBD1|TRBJ2-5
TGTGCCAGCAGCCCCCTAGGGACAGGGGGTGGTTTTAAGACCCAGTACTTC
CASSPLGTGGGFKTQYF
>.|TRBV19|.|TRBJ1-5
TGTGCCAGCCATCCAGGGAGGTTGGAGCCCCAGCATTTT
CASHPGRLEPQHF
>.|TRBV6-6|TRBD2|TRBJ2-1
TGTGCCAGCAGCCCCCGGACTAGCGGGAGTCCGCGGTTCTTC
CASSPRTSGSPRFF
>.|TRBV7-3|TRBD2|TRBJ2-5
TGTGCCAGCAGCATTAGCGGGGGACTTGAGACCCAGTACTTC
CASSISGGLETQYF
>once|TRBV3-1/TRBV3-2|.|TRBJ2-1
TGTGCCAGCAGCCAAAAAGGGGTCAATGAGCAGTTCTTC
CASSQKGVNEQFF
>.|TRBV5-1|TRBD1|TRBJ1-2
TGCGCCAGCAGCTCGTCCCGGGACAGGGTTTCCTATGGCTACACCTTC
CASSSSRDRVSYGYTF
>.|TRBV15|TRBD1|TRBJ1-2
TGTGCCACCAGCAGAGATCCCAGGGGGCTGGATGGCTACACCTTC
CATSRDPRGLDGYTF
>once|TRBV19|TRBD2|TRBJ2-2
TGTGCCAGTAGCTGGACTAGTACGAACACCGGGGAGCTGTTTTTT
CASSWTSTNTGELFF
>.|TRBV6-1|TRBD1|TRBJ2-7
TGTGCCAGCAGTGACCAGGGGGCCGTCTACGAGCAGTACTTC
CASSDQGAVYEQYF
>.|TRBV3-1/TRBV3-2|.|TRBJ2-5
TGTGCCAGCAGCCAAGAAAGGGTAGGGGCCCTCATCCAAGAGACCCAGTACTTC
CASSQERVGALIQETQYF
>once|TRBV11-2|TRBD2|TRBJ2-5
TGTGCCAGCAGCTTAGATCAGGGCGGGGGGGTGGAGACCCAGTACTTC
CASSLDQGGGVETQYF
>once|TRBV27|.|TRBJ2-7
TGTGCCAGCAGCCCTTCCCTTGCGCGGGAGCAGTACTTC
CASSPSLAREQYF
>.|TRBV7-3|TRBD2|TRBJ2-3
TGTGCCAGCAGCTTACACGGGACTAGCGGTTACACGCAGTATTTT
CASSLHGTSGYTQYF
>few|TRBV6-2/TRBV6-3|.|TRBJ1-1
TGTGCCAGCAGTTACGGTAGTCGGGACACACGTGAAGCTTTCTTT
CASSYGSRDTREAFF
>.|TRBV5-1|TRBD1|TRBJ2-7
TGCGCCAGCAGTTTTGGACAGGGGGCGCGGTACGAGCAGTACTTC
CASSFGQGARYEQYF
>few|TRBV24-1|.|TRBJ2-7
TGTGCCACCAGTGACACGTCCGCGGGTGAGCAGTACTTC
CATSDTSAGEQYF
>.|TRBV6-6|.|TRBJ1-1
TGTGCCAGCAGTTTTCCAGGGAACACTGAAGCTTTCTTT
CASSFPGNTEAFF
>few|TRBV15|.|TRBJ1-5
TGTGCCACCAAACTCAGGGAGGACAGCAATCAGCCCCAGCATTTT
CATKLREDSNQPQHF
>.|TRBV7-9|TRBD2|TRBJ2-5
TGTGCCAGCAACCCGGGACTAGCGGAGCAAGAGACCCAGTACTTC
CASNPGLAEQETQYF
>.|TRBV6-5|.|TRBJ1-3
TGTGCCAGCAGTAACAGTATCTCTGGAAACACCATATATTTT
CASSNSISGNTIYF
>.|TRBV7-8|TRBD2|TRBJ2-3
TGTGCCAGCAGCCCAGGGACTAGCGGGAGCACAGATACGCAGTATTTT
CASSPGTSGSTDTQYF
>.|TRBV6-1|TRBD1|TRBJ1-1
TGTGCCAGCAGTGAGACAGGGCGGACTGAAGCTTTCTTT
CASSETGRTEAFF
>.|TRBV27|.|TRBJ2-2
TGTGCCAGCAGTGCGACAGCAAAGAACACCGGGGAGCTGTTTTTT
CASSATAKNTGELFF
>.|TRBV9|.|TRBJ2-1
TGTGCCAGCAGCGCCGGGACACTAGGGAACAATGAGCAGTTCTTC
CASSAGTLGNNEQFF
>.|TRBV7-6|.|TRBJ2-1
TGTGCCAGCAGCTTATCTTACAATGAGCAGTTCTTC
CASSLSYNEQFF
>once|TRBV19|TRBD2|TRBJ2-7
TGTGCCAGTAGTAAGGCTAGCGGGAGTACGGGCCACGAGCAGTACTTC
CASSKASGSTGHEQYF
>once|TRBV7-6|.|TRBJ2-1
TGTGCCAGCAGCCCACAGGGCTCTACCTACAATGAGCAGTTCTTC
CASSPQGSTYNEQFF
>.|TRBV7-6|TRBD1|TRBJ1-5
TGTGCCAGCAGCTTAGCGGTCGGGACAGGGGTTCAGCCCCAGCATTTT
CASSLAVGTGVQPQHF